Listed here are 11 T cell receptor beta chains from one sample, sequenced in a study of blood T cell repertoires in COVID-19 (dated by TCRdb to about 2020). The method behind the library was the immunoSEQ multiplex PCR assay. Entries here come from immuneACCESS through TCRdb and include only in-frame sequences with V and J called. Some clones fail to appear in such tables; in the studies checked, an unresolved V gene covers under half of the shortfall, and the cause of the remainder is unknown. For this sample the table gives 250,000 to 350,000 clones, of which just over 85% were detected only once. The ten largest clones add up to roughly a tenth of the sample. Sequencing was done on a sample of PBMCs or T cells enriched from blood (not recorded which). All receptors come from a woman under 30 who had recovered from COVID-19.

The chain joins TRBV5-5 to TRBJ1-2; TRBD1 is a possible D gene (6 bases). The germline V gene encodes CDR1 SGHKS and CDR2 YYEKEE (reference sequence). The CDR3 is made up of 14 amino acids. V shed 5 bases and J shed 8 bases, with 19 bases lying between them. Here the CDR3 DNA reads TGTGCCAGCAGGGCACGTCAGGGGAGCAGGGGCTACACCTTC. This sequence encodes CASRARQGSRGYTF.

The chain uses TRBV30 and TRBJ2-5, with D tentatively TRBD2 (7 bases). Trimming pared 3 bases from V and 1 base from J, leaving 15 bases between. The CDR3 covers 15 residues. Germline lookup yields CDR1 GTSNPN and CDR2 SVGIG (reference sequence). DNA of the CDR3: TGTGCCTGGAGCCAGGGGCTAGCGGTCCAAGAGACCCAGTACTTC. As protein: CAWSQGLAVQETQYF. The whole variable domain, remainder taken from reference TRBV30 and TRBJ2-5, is SQTIHQWPATLVQPVGSPLSLECTVEGTSNPNLYWYRQAAGRGLQLLFYSVGIGQISSEVPQNLSASRPQDRQFILSSKKLLLSDSGFYLCAWSQGLAVQETQYFGPGTRLLVL.

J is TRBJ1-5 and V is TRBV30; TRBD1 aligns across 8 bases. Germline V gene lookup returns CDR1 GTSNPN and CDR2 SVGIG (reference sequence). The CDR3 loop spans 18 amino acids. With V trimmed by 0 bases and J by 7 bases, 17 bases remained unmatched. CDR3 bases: TGTGCCTGGAGTGTACCCTCCTCCGTCAGGGGGCGTCGGCAGCCCCAGCATTTT. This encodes CAWSVPSSVRGRRQPQHF.

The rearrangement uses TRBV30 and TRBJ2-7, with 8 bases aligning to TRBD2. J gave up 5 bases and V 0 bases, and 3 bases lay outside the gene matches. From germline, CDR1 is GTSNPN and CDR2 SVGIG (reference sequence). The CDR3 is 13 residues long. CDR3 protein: CAWSVGGADEQYF. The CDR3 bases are TGTGCCTGGAGTGTCGGGGGGGCCGACGAGCAGTACTTC. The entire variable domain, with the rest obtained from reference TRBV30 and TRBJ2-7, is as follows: SQTIHQWPATLVQPVGSPLSLECTVEGTSNPNLYWYRQAAGRGLQLLFYSVGIGQISSEVPQNLSASRPQDRQFILSSKKLLLSDSGFYLCAWSVGGADEQYFGPGTRLTVT.

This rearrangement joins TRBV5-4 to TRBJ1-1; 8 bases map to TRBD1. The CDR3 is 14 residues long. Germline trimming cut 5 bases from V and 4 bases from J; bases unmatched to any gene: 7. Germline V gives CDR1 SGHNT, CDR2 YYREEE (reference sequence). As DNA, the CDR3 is TGTGCCAGCAGGTCAACAGGGGGGAGCACTGAAGCTTTCTTT. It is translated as CASRSTGGSTEAFF. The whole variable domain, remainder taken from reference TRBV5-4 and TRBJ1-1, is ETGVTQSPTHLIKTRGQQVTLRCSSQSGHNTVSWYQQALGQGPQFIFQYYREEENGRGNFPPRFSGLQFPNYSSELNVNALELDDSALYLCASRSTGGSTEAFFGQGTRLTVV.

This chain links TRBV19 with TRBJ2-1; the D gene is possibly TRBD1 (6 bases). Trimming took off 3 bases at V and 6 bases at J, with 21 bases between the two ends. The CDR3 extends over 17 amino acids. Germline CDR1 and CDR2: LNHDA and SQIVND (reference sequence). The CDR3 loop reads CASSISHRAMVGNEQFF. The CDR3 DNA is TGTGCCAGTAGTATCTCGCACAGGGCCATGGTGGGCAATGAGCAGTTCTTC.

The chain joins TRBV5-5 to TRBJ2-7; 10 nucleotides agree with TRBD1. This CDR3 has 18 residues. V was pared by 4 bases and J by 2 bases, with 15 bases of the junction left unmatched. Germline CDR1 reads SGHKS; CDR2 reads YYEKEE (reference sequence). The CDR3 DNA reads TGTGCCAGCAGCGCCTTGGGGGACAGGGGTTTGACGACCTACGAGCAGTACTTC. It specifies CASSALGDRGLTTYEQYF.

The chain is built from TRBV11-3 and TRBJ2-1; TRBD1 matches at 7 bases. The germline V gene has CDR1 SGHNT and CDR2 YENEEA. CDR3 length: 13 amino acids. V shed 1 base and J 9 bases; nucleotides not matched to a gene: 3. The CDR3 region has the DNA TGTGCCAGCAGCTTAGGCAGGGGGTCTGAGCAGTTCTTC. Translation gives CASSLGRGSEQFF.

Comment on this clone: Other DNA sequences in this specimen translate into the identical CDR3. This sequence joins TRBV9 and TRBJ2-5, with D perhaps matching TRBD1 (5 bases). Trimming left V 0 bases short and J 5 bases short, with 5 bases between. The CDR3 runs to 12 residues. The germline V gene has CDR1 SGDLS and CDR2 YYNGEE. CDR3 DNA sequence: TGTGCCAGCAGCGTAGCAGGGGAGACCCAGTACTTC. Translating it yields CASSVAGETQYF.

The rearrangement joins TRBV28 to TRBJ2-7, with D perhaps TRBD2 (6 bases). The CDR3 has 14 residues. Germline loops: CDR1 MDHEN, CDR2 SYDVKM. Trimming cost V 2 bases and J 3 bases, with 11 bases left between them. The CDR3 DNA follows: TGTGCCAGCAGTTTAGCTAGCGTCCTCTACGAGCAGTACTTC. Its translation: CASSLASVLYEQYF. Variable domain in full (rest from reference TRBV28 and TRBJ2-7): DVKVTQSSRYLVKRTGEKVFLECVQDMDHENMFWYRQDPGLGLRLIYFSYDVKMKEKGDIPEGYSVSREKKERFSLILESASTNQTSMYLCASSLASVLYEQYFGPGTRLTVT.

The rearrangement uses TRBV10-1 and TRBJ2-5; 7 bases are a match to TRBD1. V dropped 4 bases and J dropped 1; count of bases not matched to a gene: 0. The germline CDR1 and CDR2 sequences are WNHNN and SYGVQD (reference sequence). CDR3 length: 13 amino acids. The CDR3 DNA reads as TGCGCCAGCAGTGGGGACAGCCAAGAGACCCAGTACTTC. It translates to CASSGDSQETQYF.